These T cell receptor beta chains were read from a single sample in a study of blood T cell repertoires in COVID-19. Measured with immunoSEQ multiplex PCR; TCRdb has only the in-frame clones, and not every one. Found here are around 190,000 clones, roughly 77% of them singletons; the top ten hold nearly 6%. The sample taken for sequencing was peripheral blood. These TCRs come from a middle-aged woman with COVID-19, enrolled during active disease. Each CDR3 is given with its conserved first and last residue. The D gene is left open where the match is weak. Clone size is not always given. Where it is, it says once, few, many or a class for expanded clones.

once	TRBJ1-1	TRBV5-4	TRBD1	TGTGCCAGCAGCTTAAATCAGGGGGCCAACACTGAAGCTTTCTTT	CASSLNQGANTEAFF
.	TRBJ1-4	TRBV7-2	TRBD1	TGTGCCAGCAGCTTAGGAACAGGGGGCGGTCGGGAAAAACTGTTTTTT	CASSLGTGGGREKLFF
.	TRBJ2-1	TRBV14	TRBD2	TGTGCCAGCAGCTTGCGACTAGCGGGAGGGAGCCACTCCTACAATGAGCAGTTCTTC	CASSLRLAGGSHSYNEQFF
.	TRBJ2-7	TRBV3-1/TRBV3-2	.	TGTGCCAGCAGCCAAGGACAGGTAAATAGCGAGCAGTACTTC	CASSQGQVNSEQYF
few	TRBJ1-2	TRBV5-6	TRBD1	TGTGCCAGCAGCCGGGGACAGATTTTTGGCTATGGCTACACCTTC	CASSRGQIFGYGYTF
few	TRBJ1-4	TRBV19	TRBD1	TGTGCCAGTAGCCTCGGACAGGGAAATAATGAAAAACTGTTTTTT	CASSLGQGNNEKLFF
.	TRBJ2-4	TRBV3-1/TRBV3-2	TRBD2	TGTGCCAGCAGCCAAGGGGCTAGCGGCCGATTATGGGCCAAAAACATTCAGTACTTC	CASSQGASGRLWAKNIQYF
.	TRBJ2-3	TRBV7-2	.	TGTGCCAGCAGCTTCCCGACAGCCCGCACAGATACGCAGTATTTT	CASSFPTARTDTQYF
.	TRBJ1-2	TRBV18	TRBD1	TGTGCCAGCTCACCGAAGACAGGGAAAAACTATGGCTACACCTTC	CASSPKTGKNYGYTF
.	TRBJ2-3	TRBV25-1	.	TGTGCCAGCGGCAGAGGTTTGAGCACAGATACGCAGTATTTT	CASGRGLSTDTQYF
.	TRBJ2-5	TRBV11-2	TRBD2	TGTGCCAGCAGCTTGGCGGGGGGGCTGTGGGAGACCCAGTACTTC	CASSLAGGLWETQYF
once	TRBJ1-1	TRBV3-1/TRBV3-2	.	TGTGCCAGCAGCCAAGTGTCAGGGGCGGGGGGTCTGGCTGAAGCTTTCTTT	CASSQVSGAGGLAEAFF
.	TRBJ2-1	TRBV6-5	TRBD1	TGTGCCAGCACCCGGACAGGGTCCTTTTACAATGAGCAGTTCTTC	CASTRTGSFYNEQFF
few	TRBJ1-6	TRBV19	.	TGTGCCAGTAGTGCACTAACAGGGCAAGAGGGTTCACCCCTCCACTTT	CASSALTGQEGSPLHF
.	TRBJ2-5	TRBV11-2	.	TGTGCCAGCACCCCTGCGAGCTTTAAAGAGACCCAGTACTTC	CASTPASFKETQYF
.	TRBJ1-1	TRBV5-4	.	TGTGCCAGCAGCCTGAGACAGAGGAGTGAAGCTTTCTTT	CASSLRQRSEAFF
.	TRBJ1-1	TRBV7-8	.	TGTGCCAGCACCCCACGAGGGGGGGACACTGAAGCTTTCTTT	CASTPRGGDTEAFF
.	TRBJ2-3	TRBV2	TRBD2	TGTGCCAGCAGTGAACCAAGCGGGGGGGCAGATACGCAGTATTTT	CASSEPSGGADTQYF
.	TRBJ2-4	TRBV10-1	.	TGCGCCAGCAGGGCCAAGGGGCAGGGGGGAAACATTCAGTACTTC	CASRAKGQGGNIQYF
.	TRBJ1-1	TRBV27	TRBD1	TGTGCCAGCAGTTTGAAGGACAGGGTGTATGCTGAAGCTTTCTTT	CASSLKDRVYAEAFF
many	TRBJ2-7	TRBV4-1	.	TGCGCCAGCAGCCAACAAGATCTAATTGCCACAGGGTATGAGCAGTACTTC	CASSQQDLIATGYEQYF
.	TRBJ1-2	TRBV25-1	TRBD1	TGTGCCAGCAGTGACCCTCGGACAGGGGGCTACTATGGCTACACCTTC	CASSDPRTGGYYGYTF
.	TRBJ1-2	TRBV10-1	.	TGCGCCAGCAGTGAGATGCGGGAAACGAGCTACACCTTC	CASSEMRETSYTF
.	TRBJ2-3	TRBV2	.	TGTGCCAGCAGAACAGGGATGACAGATACGCAGTATTTT	CASRTGMTDTQYF
.	TRBJ2-2	TRBV3-1/TRBV3-2	.	TGTGCCAGCATCGAGGGCCCCACGGGCACCGGGGAGCTGTTTTTT	CASIEGPTGTGELFF
.	TRBJ1-2	TRBV9	TRBD1	TGTGCCAGCAGCGTAGGAAGGGACAGGGGCGCGTTTATCTACACCTTC	CASSVGRDRGAFIYTF
.	TRBJ1-4	TRBV9	.	TGTGCCAGCAGCGTCTCGACAGGCGCCAATGAAAAACTGTTTTTT	CASSVSTGANEKLFF
.	TRBJ2-1	TRBV6-5	TRBD2	TGTGCCAGCAGCTCCGGGACTAGCTTAGGGAATGAGCAGTTCTTC	CASSSGTSLGNEQFF
.	TRBJ1-1	TRBV6-5	.	TGTGCCAGCAGTTCGACCCAACGGGGCACTGAAGCTTTCTTT	CASSSTQRGTEAFF
.	TRBJ1-1	TRBV14	.	TGTGCCAGCAGCCAGGTTCAGACTGAAGCTTTCTTT	CASSQVQTEAFF
.	TRBJ2-7	TRBV29-1	TRBD1	TGCAGCGTTGAAGTCACAGGGGGTAGCTCCTACGAGCAGTACTTC	CSVEVTGGSSYEQYF
.	TRBJ1-2	TRBV7-9	TRBD1	TGTGCCAGCAGCACAGACAGGGGGCTTAGTGGCTACACCTTC	CASSTDRGLSGYTF
few	TRBJ2-1	TRBV9	TRBD2	TGTGCCAGCAGCGTAGGAGACGGGACTAGCCAGTTCTTC	CASSVGDGTSQFF
.	TRBJ2-3	TRBV4-2	TRBD2	TGTGCCAGCAGCCAAGAGTGGGGACTAGCGGGGGGATCGACAGATACGCAGTATTTT	CASSQEWGLAGGSTDTQYF
.	TRBJ2-5	TRBV4-2	TRBD2	TGTGCCAGCAGCCTACAGACGCGGACTAGTGGCGAAGAGACCCAGTACTTC	CASSLQTRTSGEETQYF
.	TRBJ1-5	TRBV7-8	.	TGTGCCAGCAGCTTAGGGCAGGTTAGCAATCAGCCCCAGCATTTT	CASSLGQVSNQPQHF
.	TRBJ1-2	TRBV4-1	.	TGCGCCAGCAGCCAAGACATCATACAGCTCATCTATGGCTACACCTTC	CASSQDIIQLIYGYTF
.	TRBJ2-2	TRBV20-1	.	TGCAGTGCTAGTGAGGCAGACACCGGGGAGCTGTTTTTT	CSASEADTGELFF
once	TRBJ1-4	TRBV5-1	.	TGCGCCAGCAGCGCACAGGGACATCCTAATGAAAAACTGTTTTTT	CASSAQGHPNEKLFF
.	TRBJ1-3	TRBV6-5	TRBD1	TGTGCCAGCACCCTGGGACAGGGTGCTGGAAACACCATATATTTT	CASTLGQGAGNTIYF
.	TRBJ2-7	TRBV4-1	TRBD1	TGCGCCAGCAGCCAAATGCCGGGACAGGGTTACGAGCAGTACTTC	CASSQMPGQGYEQYF
.	TRBJ2-2	TRBV5-1	TRBD2	TGCGCCAGCAGCCTCTTGGCGGGGGGGAACACCGGGGAGCTGTTTTTT	CASSLLAGGNTGELFF
.	TRBJ2-3	TRBV5-1	TRBD2	TGCGCCAGCAGCTTGGGCGGGGGGGCCCAGGATACGCAGTATTTT	CASSLGGGAQDTQYF
.	TRBJ2-7	TRBV9	TRBD2	TGTGCCAGCAGCGTAGAGGCTAGCGGGGGGGCCGAGCAGTACTTC	CASSVEASGGAEQYF
.	TRBJ2-2	TRBV3-1/TRBV3-2	.	TGTGCCAGCAGCCAAATTTCGACCAGCGGGAACACCGGGGAGCTGTTTTTT	CASSQISTSGNTGELFF
.	TRBJ2-7	TRBV5-5	TRBD1	TGTGCCAGCAGCTTGGGACAGGGCGACTACGAGCAGTACTTC	CASSLGQGDYEQYF
.	TRBJ2-5	TRBV5-6	TRBD2	TGTGCCAGCAGCTTGGCTAGCGGGGGGGAAGAGACCCAGTACTTC	CASSLASGGEETQYF
.	TRBJ1-3	TRBV12-3/TRBV12-4	.	TGTGCCAGCAGTTTTAGAAACACCATATATTTT	CASSFRNTIYF
few	TRBJ1-5	TRBV7-2	TRBD1	TGTGCCAGCAGCTTAGGAACAGGGGGCCTGCAGCCCCAGCATTTT	CASSLGTGGLQPQHF